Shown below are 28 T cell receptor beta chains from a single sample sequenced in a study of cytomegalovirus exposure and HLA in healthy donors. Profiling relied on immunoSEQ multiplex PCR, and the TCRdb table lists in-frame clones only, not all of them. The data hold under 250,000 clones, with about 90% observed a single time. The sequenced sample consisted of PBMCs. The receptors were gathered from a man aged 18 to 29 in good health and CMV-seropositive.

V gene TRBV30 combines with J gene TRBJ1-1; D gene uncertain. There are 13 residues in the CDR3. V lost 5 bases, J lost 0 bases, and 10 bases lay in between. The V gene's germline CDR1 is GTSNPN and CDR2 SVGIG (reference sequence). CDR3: CAWAELMNTEAFF. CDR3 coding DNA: TGTGCCTGGGCAGAACTCATGAACACTGAAGCTTTCTTT.

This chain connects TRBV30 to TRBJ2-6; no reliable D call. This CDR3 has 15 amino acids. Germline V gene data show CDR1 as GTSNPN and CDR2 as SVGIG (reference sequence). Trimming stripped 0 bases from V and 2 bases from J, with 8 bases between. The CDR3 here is CAWSVGSTGANVLTF. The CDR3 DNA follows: TGTGCCTGGAGTGTAGGCTCAACTGGGGCCAACGTCCTGACTTTC.

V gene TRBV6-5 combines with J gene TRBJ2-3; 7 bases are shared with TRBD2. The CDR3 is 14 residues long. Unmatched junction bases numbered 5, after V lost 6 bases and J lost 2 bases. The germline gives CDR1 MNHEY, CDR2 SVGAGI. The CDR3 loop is CASSPGLVTDTQYF. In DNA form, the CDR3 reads TGTGCCAGCAGCCCCGGACTAGTCACAGATACGCAGTATTTT.

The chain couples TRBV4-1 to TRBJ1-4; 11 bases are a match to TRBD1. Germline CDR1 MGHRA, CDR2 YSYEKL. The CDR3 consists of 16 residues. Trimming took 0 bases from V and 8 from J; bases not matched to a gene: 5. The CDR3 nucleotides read TGCGCCAGCAGCCAAGATAGGGACAGGGGGACGGAAAAACTGTTTTTT. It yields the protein CASSQDRDRGTEKLFF.

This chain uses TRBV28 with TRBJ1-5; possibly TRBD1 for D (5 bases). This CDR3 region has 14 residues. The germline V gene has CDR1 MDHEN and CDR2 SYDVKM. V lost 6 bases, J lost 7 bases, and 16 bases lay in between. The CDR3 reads CASRQIGGRQPQHF. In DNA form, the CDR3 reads TGTGCCAGCAGGCAGATCGGGGGAAGACAGCCCCAGCATTTT.

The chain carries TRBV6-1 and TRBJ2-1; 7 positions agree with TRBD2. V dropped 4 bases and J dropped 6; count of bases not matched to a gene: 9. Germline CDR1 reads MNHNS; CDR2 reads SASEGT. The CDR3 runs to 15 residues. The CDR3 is CASSGGRVGGNEQFF. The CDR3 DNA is TGTGCCAGCAGTGGGGGGAGGGTGGGAGGCAATGAGCAGTTCTTC.

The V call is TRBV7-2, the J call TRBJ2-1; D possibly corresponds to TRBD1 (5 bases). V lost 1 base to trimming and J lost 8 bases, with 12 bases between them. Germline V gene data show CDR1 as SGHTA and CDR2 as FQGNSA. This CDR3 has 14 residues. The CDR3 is CASSLETQGYEQFF. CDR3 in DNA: TGTGCCAGCAGCTTAGAAACCCAGGGCTATGAGCAGTTCTTC.

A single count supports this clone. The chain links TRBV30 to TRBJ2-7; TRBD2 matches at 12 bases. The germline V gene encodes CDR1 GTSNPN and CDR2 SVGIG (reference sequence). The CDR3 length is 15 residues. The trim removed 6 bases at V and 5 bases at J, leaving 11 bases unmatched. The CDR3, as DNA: TGTGCCTGTCTTGGACTAGCGGGACGCCCCCACGAGCAGTACTTC. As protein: CACLGLAGRPHEQYF.

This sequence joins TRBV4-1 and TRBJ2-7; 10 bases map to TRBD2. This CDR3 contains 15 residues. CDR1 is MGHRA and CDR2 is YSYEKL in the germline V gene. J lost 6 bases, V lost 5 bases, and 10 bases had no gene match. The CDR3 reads CASSERAGGSGEQYF. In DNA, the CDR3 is TGCGCCAGCAGCGAGAGAGCGGGAGGGTCTGGCGAGCAGTACTTC.

The CDR3 nucleotides are TGTGCCAGCAGGGTGTCGGGTTACCCGAAAGAGACCCAGTACTTC. Translation gives CASRVSGYPKETQYF. V usage is TRBV6-5 and J usage is TRBJ2-5; D unresolved. CDR3 length equals 15 residues. Germline V CDR1 and CDR2: MNHEY, SVGAGI. The V gene lost 6 bases and the J gene lost 3 bases, with 17 bases spanning the gap.

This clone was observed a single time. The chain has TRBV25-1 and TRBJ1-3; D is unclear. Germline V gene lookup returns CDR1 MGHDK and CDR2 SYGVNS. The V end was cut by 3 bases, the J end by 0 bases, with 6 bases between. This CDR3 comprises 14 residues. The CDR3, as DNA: TGTGCCAGCAGTGACGTCCTCTCTGGAAACACCATATATTTT. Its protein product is CASSDVLSGNTIYF.

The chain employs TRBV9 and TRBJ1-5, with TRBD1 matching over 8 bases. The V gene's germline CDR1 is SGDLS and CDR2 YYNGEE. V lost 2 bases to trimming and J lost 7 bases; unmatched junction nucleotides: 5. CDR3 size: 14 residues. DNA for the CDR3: TGTGCCAGCAGCGTGGCAGGGGGCGAGCAGCCCCAGCATTTT. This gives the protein CASSVAGGEQPQHF.

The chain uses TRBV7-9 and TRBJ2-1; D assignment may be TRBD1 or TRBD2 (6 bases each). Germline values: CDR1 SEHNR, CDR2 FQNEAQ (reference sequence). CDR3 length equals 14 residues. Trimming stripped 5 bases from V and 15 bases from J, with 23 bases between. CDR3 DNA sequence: TGTGCCAGCAGCCGCTCGCGGGACAACATTTTCCGGTTCTTC. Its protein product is CASSRSRDNIFRFF.

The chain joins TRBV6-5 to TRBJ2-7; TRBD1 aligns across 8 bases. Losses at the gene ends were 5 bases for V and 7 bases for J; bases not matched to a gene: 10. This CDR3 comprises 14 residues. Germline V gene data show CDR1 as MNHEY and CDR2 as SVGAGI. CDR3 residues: CASSDWDRLGEQYF. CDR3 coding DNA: TGTGCCAGCAGTGATTGGGACAGGCTTGGGGAGCAGTACTTC.

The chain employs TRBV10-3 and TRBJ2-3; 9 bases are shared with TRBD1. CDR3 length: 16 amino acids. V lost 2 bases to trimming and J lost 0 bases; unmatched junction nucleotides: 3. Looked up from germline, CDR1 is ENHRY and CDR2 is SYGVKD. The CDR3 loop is CAISETGGSSTDTQYF. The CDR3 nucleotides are TGTGCCATCAGTGAGACAGGGGGCTCTAGCACAGATACGCAGTATTTT.

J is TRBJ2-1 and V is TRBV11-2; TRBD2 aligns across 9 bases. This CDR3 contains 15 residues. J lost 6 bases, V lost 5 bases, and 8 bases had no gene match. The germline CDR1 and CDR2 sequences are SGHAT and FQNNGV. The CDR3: CASSGVSGRFNEQFF. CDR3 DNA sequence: TGTGCCAGCAGCGGGGTCAGCGGGAGGTTCAATGAGCAGTTCTTC.

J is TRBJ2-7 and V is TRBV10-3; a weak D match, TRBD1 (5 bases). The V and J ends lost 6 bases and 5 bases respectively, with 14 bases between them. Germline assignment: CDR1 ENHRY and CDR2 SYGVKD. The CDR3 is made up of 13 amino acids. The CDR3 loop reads CAIRARTSDEQYF. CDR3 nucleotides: TGTGCCATCAGAGCTCGGACATCCGACGAGCAGTACTTC.

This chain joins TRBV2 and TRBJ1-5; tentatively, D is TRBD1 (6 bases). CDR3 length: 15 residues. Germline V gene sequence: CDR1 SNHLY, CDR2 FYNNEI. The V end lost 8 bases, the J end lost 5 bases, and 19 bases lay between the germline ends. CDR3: CASGRGPFFDQPQHF. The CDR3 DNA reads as TGTGCCAGCGGCAGGGGCCCTTTTTTCGATCAGCCCCAGCATTTT.

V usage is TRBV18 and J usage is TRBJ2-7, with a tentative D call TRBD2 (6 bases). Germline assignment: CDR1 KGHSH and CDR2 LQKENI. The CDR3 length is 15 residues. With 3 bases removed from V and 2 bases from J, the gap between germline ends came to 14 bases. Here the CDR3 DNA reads TGTGCCAGCTCACCGGGGGACTGGGCAGCCTACGAGCAGTACTTC. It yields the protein CASSPGDWAAYEQYF.

The CDR3, as DNA: TGTGCCAGCAGTAGACTAGCGGGGTCACAAGAGACCCAGTACTTC. Its protein product is CASSRLAGSQETQYF. J is TRBJ2-5 and V is TRBV6-5, with 11 bases matching TRBD2. With 5 bases clipped from V and 2 bases from J, the junction kept 4 bases outside the gene matches. Germline assignment: CDR1 MNHEY and CDR2 SVGAGI. This CDR3 contains 15 residues.

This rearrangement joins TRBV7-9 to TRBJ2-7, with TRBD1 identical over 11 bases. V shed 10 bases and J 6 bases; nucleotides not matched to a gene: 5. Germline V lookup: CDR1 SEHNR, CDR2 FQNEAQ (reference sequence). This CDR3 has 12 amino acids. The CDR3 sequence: CATSGTGGEQYF. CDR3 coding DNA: TGTGCCACCTCCGGGACAGGGGGCGAGCAGTACTTC.

The CDR3 loop is CASSPRRDDGDGYTF. CDR3 sequence (DNA): TGTGCCAGTAGTCCGCGCCGGGACGACGGTGATGGCTACACCTTC. The chain uses TRBV19 and TRBJ1-2, with D tentatively TRBD1 (5 bases). The ends were cut back, 5 bases at V and 6 bases at J, with 19 bases in the middle. The CDR3 contains 15 residues. The germline CDR1 and CDR2 sequences are LNHDA and SQIVND (reference sequence).

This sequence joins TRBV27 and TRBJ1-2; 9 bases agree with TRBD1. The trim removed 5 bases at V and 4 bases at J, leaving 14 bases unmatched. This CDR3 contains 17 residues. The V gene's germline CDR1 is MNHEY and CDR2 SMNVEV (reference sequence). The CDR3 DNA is TGTGCCAGCAGTATAAACAGGGGGCTATATGGGACCTATGGCTACACCTTC. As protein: CASSINRGLYGTYGYTF.

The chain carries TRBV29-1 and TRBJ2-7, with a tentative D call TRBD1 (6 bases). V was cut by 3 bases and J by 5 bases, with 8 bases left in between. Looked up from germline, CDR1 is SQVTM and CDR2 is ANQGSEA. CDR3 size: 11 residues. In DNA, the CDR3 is TGCAGCGTTGACAGGGGTCACGAGCAGTACTTC. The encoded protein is CSVDRGHEQYF.

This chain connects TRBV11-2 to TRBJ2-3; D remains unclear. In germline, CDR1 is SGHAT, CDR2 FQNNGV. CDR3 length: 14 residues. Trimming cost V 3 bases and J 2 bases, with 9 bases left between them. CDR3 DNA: TGTGCCAGCAGCTTCGGGCCCTTCACAGATACGCAGTATTTT. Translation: CASSFGPFTDTQYF.

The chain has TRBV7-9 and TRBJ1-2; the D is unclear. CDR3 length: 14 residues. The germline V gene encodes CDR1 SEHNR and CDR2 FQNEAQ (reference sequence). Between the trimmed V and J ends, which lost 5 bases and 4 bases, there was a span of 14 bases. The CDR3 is CASSNQAVGYGYTF. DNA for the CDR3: TGTGCCAGCAGCAATCAGGCGGTGGGCTATGGCTACACCTTC.

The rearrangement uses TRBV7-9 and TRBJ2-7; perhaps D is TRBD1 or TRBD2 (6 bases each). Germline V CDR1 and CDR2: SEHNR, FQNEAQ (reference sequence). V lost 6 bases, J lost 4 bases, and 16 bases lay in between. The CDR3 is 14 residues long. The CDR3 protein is CASSVPGATYEQYF. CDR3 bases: TGTGCCAGCAGTGTACCGGGGGCTACTTACGAGCAGTACTTC.

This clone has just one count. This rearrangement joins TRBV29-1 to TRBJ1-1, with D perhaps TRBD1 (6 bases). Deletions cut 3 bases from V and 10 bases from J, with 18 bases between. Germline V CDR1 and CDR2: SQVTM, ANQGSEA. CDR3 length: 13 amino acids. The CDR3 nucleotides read TGCAGCGTTGACGCGGGGGCGGGAATGGTAGCTTTCTTT. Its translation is CSVDAGAGMVAFF.